Presented here are 19 T cell receptor beta chains from one specimen sequenced in a study of CD8 T cells in ankylosing spondylitis. TCRdb re-derived calls from the 5' RACE reads in MiXCR, one entry per CDR3 protein. The sample shows approximately 250,000 distinct CDR3 sequences, roughly a third of them seen only once. Source material: blood, either unsorted or a sorted T cell fraction (not recorded which). These TCRs come from a male donor with ankylosing spondylitis or in good health (not recorded which).

This clonotype was picked up a small number of times. V gene TRBV5-1 combines with J gene TRBJ2-2, with 7 bases identical to TRBD1. The CDR3 totals 15 residues. Germline CDR1 is SGHRS and CDR2 is YFSETQ. V lost 3 bases to trimming and J lost 3 bases; unmatched junction nucleotides: 5. CDR3 bases: TGCGCCAGCAGCTATGACAGGGCTTACACCGGGGAGCTGTTTTTT. It translates to CASSYDRAYTGELFF. The full variable domain, rest sourced from reference TRBV5-1 and TRBJ2-2, is KAGVTQTPRYLIKTRGQQVTLSCSPISGHRSVSWYQQTPGQGLQFLFEYFSETQRNKGNFPGRFSGRQFSNSRSEMNVSTLELGDSALYLCASSYDRAYTGELFFGEGSRLTVL.

This clonotype occurred a few times. J is TRBJ1-5 and V is TRBV29-1; D gene uncertain. The germline gives CDR1 SQVTM, CDR2 ANQGSEA. V lost 4 bases to trimming and J lost 3 bases, with 10 bases between them. CDR3 length: 13 residues. The CDR3 nucleotides are TGCAGCGTTGGCGGGCACCCCAATCAGCCCCAGCATTTT. It yields the protein CSVGGHPNQPQHF. The full variable domain, rest sourced from reference TRBV29-1 and TRBJ1-5, is SAVISQKPSRDICQRGTSLTIQCQVDSQVTMMFWYRQQPGQSLTLIATANQGSEATYESGFVIDKFPISRPNLTFSTLTVSNMSPEDSSIYLCSVGGHPNQPQHFGDGTRLSIL.

The rearrangement uses TRBV6-5 and TRBJ1-2, with TRBD1 as a possible D gene (6 bases). Germline V gives CDR1 MNHEY, CDR2 SVGAGI. CDR3 length: 15 amino acids. Between the trimmed V and J ends, which lost 6 bases and 6 bases, there was a span of 20 bases. CDR3 amino acids: CASSPSRGAFNGYTF. The CDR3 bases are TGTGCCAGCAGCCCCTCGAGGGGGGCGTTCAATGGCTACACCTTC.

This sequence joins TRBV4-2 and TRBJ2-7; TRBD1 agrees at 9 bases. Trimming cost V 3 bases and J 6 bases; bases outside gene matches: 6. The CDR3 has 14 amino acids. Per germline, CDR1 LGHNA and CDR2 YNFKEQ. The CDR3 reads CASSQQTGGGEQYF. For the CDR3, the DNA is TGTGCCAGCAGCCAGCAGACAGGGGGAGGCGAGCAGTACTTC.

This clonotype came up a few times. The rearrangement links TRBV29-1 to TRBJ2-5, with 7 nucleotides matching TRBD2. V shed 2 bases, J shed 2 bases, and the junction held 8 bases outside the gene matches. The CDR3 contains 15 residues. Germline V gives CDR1 SQVTM, CDR2 ANQGSEA. The CDR3 protein is CSVELGGGPQETQYF. CDR3 bases: TGCAGCGTTGAACTGGGGGGAGGGCCGCAAGAGACCCAGTACTTC.

This clonotype was counted a few times. V usage is TRBV7-2 and J usage is TRBJ2-3; 13 nucleotides agree with TRBD2. Germline CDR1 reads SGHTA; CDR2 reads FQGNSA. The CDR3 consists of 15 residues. V gave up 5 bases and J gave up 6 bases; unmatched junction bases: 5. CDR3 residues: CASSPGLAGRDTQYF. In DNA, the CDR3 is TGTGCCAGCAGCCCGGGACTAGCGGGGCGGGATACGCAGTATTTT.

This clonotype showed up just a few times. The chain uses TRBV5-8 and TRBJ2-5; D call uncertain. V was trimmed by 2 bases and J by 4 bases, leaving 9 bases between them. The germline CDR1 and CDR2 sequences are SGHTS and YDEGEE. CDR3 length equals 13 residues. The CDR3 is CASSFRAPETQYF. As DNA, the CDR3 is TGTGCCAGCAGCTTCCGGGCTCCAGAGACCCAGTACTTC.

The genes are TRBV11-2 and TRBJ2-5; D is possibly TRBD2 (6 bases). Germline values: CDR1 SGHAT, CDR2 FQNNGV. The CDR3 runs 19 residues. V was trimmed by 5 bases and J by 5 bases, leaving 30 bases between them. CDR3 protein: CASSPNPLVRGARKETQYF. The CDR3 region has the DNA TGTGCCAGCAGCCCTAACCCTTTAGTACGCGGGGCAAGGAAGGAGACCCAGTACTTC.

This clonotype came up a few times. The V gene is TRBV12-3 or TRBV12-4, the J gene TRBJ1-5, with D perhaps TRBD1 (6 bases). V dropped 4 bases and J dropped 5 bases, with 15 bases sitting between them. This CDR3 is 15 amino acids long. CDR3 nucleotides: TGTGCCAGCAGTTCTAGTGACAGGAACCATCAGCCCCAGCATTTT. Translating it yields CASSSSDRNHQPQHF.

The V call is TRBV27, the J call TRBJ2-1; tentatively, D is TRBD1 (5 bases). The V end lost 7 bases, the J end lost 7 bases, and 17 bases lay between the germline ends. The CDR3 is 14 residues long. Germline CDR1 and CDR2: MNHEY and SMNVEV (reference sequence). CDR3 in DNA: TGTGCCAGCACTTGGCAGGGCAAAATGAATGAGCAGTTCTTC. As protein: CASTWQGKMNEQFF.

This clonotype turned up a few times. The rearrangement links TRBV20-1 to TRBJ2-1; 7 positions match TRBD2. From germline, CDR1 is DFQATT and CDR2 SNEGSKA (reference sequence). The junction had 5 bases not matched to a gene; V was cut back by 6 bases and J by 0 bases. There are 14 residues in the CDR3. The CDR3 reads CSATGGSSYNEQFF. In DNA, the CDR3 is TGCAGTGCAACCGGGGGGAGCTCCTACAATGAGCAGTTCTTC.

The table lists this clonotype with a few counts. The chain recombines TRBV12-3 or TRBV12-4 with TRBJ1-1; TRBD1 might be the D (5 bases). Trimming left V 6 bases short and J 3 bases short, with 17 bases between. This CDR3 is built from 15 residues. Here the CDR3 DNA reads TGTGCCAGCAGGCTACAAGTGGTGGGGCACACTGAAGCTTTCTTT. Its protein product is CASRLQVVGHTEAFF.

This clonotype was observed a handful of times. The V and J genes are TRBV10-3 and TRBJ2-5; D might be TRBD1 (5 bases). This CDR3 has 13 residues. Trimming removed 6 bases at V and 4 bases at J, with 12 bases between. Germline lookup yields CDR1 ENHRY and CDR2 SYGVKD. Here the CDR3 reads CAISPDIPETQYF. The CDR3 DNA sequence: TGTGCCATCAGCCCGGACATCCCAGAGACCCAGTACTTC.

The genes are TRBV6-5 and TRBJ2-1; D perhaps matches TRBD2 (7 bases). The CDR3 extends over 16 amino acids. Germline CDR1 and CDR2: MNHEY and SVGAGI. V shed 0 bases and J shed 7 bases, with 16 bases lying between them. CDR3 protein: CASSYSGGGAWNEQFF. The CDR3 DNA reads TGTGCCAGCAGTTACTCAGGTGGGGGGGCCTGGAATGAGCAGTTCTTC.

This chain links TRBV5-1 with TRBJ2-2; D may be TRBD1 (6 bases). Looked up from germline, CDR1 is SGHRS and CDR2 is YFSETQ. V lost 7 bases and J 2 bases, leaving 9 bases between the germline ends. The CDR3 runs to 13 residues. The CDR3 sequence is CASRTVNTGELFF. DNA for the CDR3: TGCGCCAGCCGGACAGTTAACACCGGGGAGCTGTTTTTT.

The chain recombines TRBV7-2 with TRBJ1-5; possible D gene TRBD1, 6 bases. The V end lost 5 bases, the J end lost 3 bases, and 14 bases lay between the germline ends. Germline CDR1 is SGHTA and CDR2 is FQGNSA. This CDR3 has 15 amino acids. Here the CDR3 DNA reads TGTGCCAGCAGCCCCTCAACGGGGGCCAATCAGCCCCAGCATTTT. Protein product: CASSPSTGANQPQHF. Drawing the rest from reference TRBV7-2 and TRBJ1-5, the complete variable domain is GAGVSQSPSNKVTEKGKDVELRCDPISGHTALYWYRQSLGQGLEFLIYFQGNSAPDKSGLPSDRFSAERTGGSVSTLTIQRTQQEDSAVYLCASSPSTGANQPQHFGDGTRLSIL.

The chain joins TRBV24-1 to TRBJ1-2, with D uncertain. Germline CDR1 and CDR2: KGHDR and SFDVKD. The CDR3 totals 12 residues. V shed 4 bases and J shed 4 bases, with 6 bases lying between them. The CDR3 loop is CATSDPVYGYTF. The DNA of the CDR3 is TGTGCCACCAGTGACCCCGTCTATGGCTACACCTTC.

A few counts support this clonotype. V usage is TRBV6-5 and J usage is TRBJ2-7; 7 positions agree with TRBD2. Trimming removed 10 bases from V and 5 bases from J; junction bases left unmatched: 8. Germline lookup yields CDR1 MNHEY and CDR2 SVGAGI. This CDR3 is 12 amino acids long. The CDR3 DNA reads TGTGCCACGTGGGGGGGTCGAGACGAGCAGTACTTC. Encoded protein: CATWGGRDEQYF.

This clonotype has just one count. The chain recombines TRBV28 with TRBJ2-2; 9 nucleotides agree with TRBD1. The length of the CDR3 is 17 residues. Trimming cost V 5 bases and J 3 bases; bases outside gene matches: 10. Germline V gene sequence: CDR1 MDHEN, CDR2 SYDVKM. The CDR3 spells CASSPRGQGSHTGELFF. In DNA form, the CDR3 reads TGTGCCAGCAGTCCCCGGGGACAGGGCTCACACACCGGGGAGCTGTTTTTT.